Shown below are 13 T cell receptor beta chains from a single sample sequenced in a study of T cell repertoires in cytomegalovirus infection. Antigens of these TCRs are unknown. TCRdb re-called the reads through MiXCR, storing one row per CDR3 protein. The top ten hold 45% to 65% of the sample, which has about 130,000 distinct CDR3 sequences, 32% seen once. Here the sequenced sample was CD8+ T cells from cultured PBMCs, taken from culture after CMV antigen stimulation. The origin of the receptors is a human donor in good health (CMV status not recorded). Some clones in this sample may be carry-over from other donors' samples.

The CDR3 DNA follows: TGTGCCAGCAGCTCGGACAGGGTTACGCAGTATTTT. This sequence encodes CASSSDRVTQYF. V and J are TRBV7-6 and TRBJ2-3, with TRBD1 identical over 8 bases. CDR3 size: 12 residues. The germline V gene encodes CDR1 SGHVS and CDR2 FNYEAQ. V trimming: 4 bases; J trimming: 8 bases; junction bases outside the gene matches: 2. The entire variable domain, with the rest obtained from reference TRBV7-6 and TRBJ2-3, is as follows: GAGVSQSPRYKVTKRGQDVALRCDPISGHVSLYWYRQALGQGPEFLTYFNYEAQQDKSGLPNDRFSAERPEGSISTLTIQRTEQRDSAMYRCASSSDRVTQYFGPGTRLTVL.

The chain employs TRBV3-1 and TRBJ2-2; no definite D call. There are 21 residues in the CDR3. V was pared by 0 bases and J by 2 bases, with 25 bases between. Germline V gene data show CDR1 as LGHDT and CDR2 as YNNKEL (reference sequence). The CDR3 DNA reads TGTGCCAGCAGCCAAGATCGGGTCAGTCTGTTAAAATTAGACAACACCGGGGAGCTGTTTTTT. Protein sequence: CASSQDRVSLLKLDNTGELFF. The whole variable domain, remainder taken from reference TRBV3-1 and TRBJ2-2, is DTAVSQTPKYLVTQMGNDKSIKCEQNLGHDTMYWYKQDSKKFLKIMFSYNNKELIINETVPNRFSPKSPDKAHLNLHINSLELGDSAVYFCASSQDRVSLLKLDNTGELFFGEGSRLTVL.

The CDR3 protein is CARWGDRDSSTDTQYF. CDR3 bases: TGTGCCAGGTGGGGGGACCGCGACTCCAGCACAGATACGCAGTATTTT. The chain employs TRBV2 and TRBJ2-3, with D perhaps matching TRBD2 (6 bases). Trimming pared 9 bases from V and 0 bases from J, leaving 19 bases between. This CDR3 has 16 amino acids. The germline gives CDR1 SNHLY, CDR2 FYNNEI.

This clonotype was counted only a few times. The rearrangement uses TRBV7-6 and TRBJ2-1; D unclear. The germline CDR1 and CDR2 sequences are SGHVS and FNYEAQ. The CDR3 spans 17 residues. Trimming left V 0 bases short and J 5 bases short, with 17 bases between. DNA for the CDR3: TGTGCCAGCAGCTTAGCCGGCGGCGTACTTCCCGACAATGAGCAGTTCTTC. This encodes CASSLAGGVLPDNEQFF.

The chain carries TRBV6-2 or TRBV6-3 and TRBJ1-6, with TRBD1 as a possible D gene (5 bases). The CDR3 runs 15 residues. The germline V gene encodes CDR1 MNHEY and CDR2 SVGEGT. V lost 5 bases to trimming and J lost 0 bases, with 8 bases between them. Here the CDR3 reads CASSRQNSYNSPLHF. CDR3 coding DNA: TGTGCCAGCAGTCGACAGAACTCCTATAATTCACCCCTCCACTTT.

The chain joins TRBV7-8 to TRBJ2-1; no definite D call. Between the trimmed V and J ends, which lost 0 bases and 0 bases, there was a span of 12 bases. The CDR3 is 17 amino acids. Germline V gene lookup returns CDR1 SGHVS and CDR2 FQNEAQ. The CDR3, as DNA: TGTGCCAGCAGCTTAGCCATTATAGAGAGCTCCTACAATGAGCAGTTCTTC. This sequence encodes CASSLAIIESSYNEQFF.

The chain employs TRBV7-2 and TRBJ2-7, with D possibly being TRBD1 or TRBD2 (6 bases each). Trimming took 1 base from V and 5 from J, leaving 12 bases between them. The germline CDR1 and CDR2 sequences are SGHTA and FQGNSA. The CDR3 is made up of 14 amino acids. The DNA for the CDR3 is TGTGCCAGCAGCTTAGGACTGGGGGGCCACGAGCAGTACTTC. It yields the protein CASSLGLGGHEQYF.

The V and J genes are TRBV4-1 and TRBJ1-5; D remains unclear. The V and J ends lost 0 bases and 12 bases respectively, with 12 bases between them. Germline assignment: CDR1 MGHRA and CDR2 YSYEKL. This CDR3 has 13 residues. The CDR3 DNA reads TGCGCCAGCAGCCAAGATCTTTCGAAACACCAGCATTTT. Its protein product is CASSQDLSKHQHF.

The V call is TRBV14, the J call TRBJ1-1; D uncertain. Germline V gives CDR1 SGHDN, CDR2 FVKESK. CDR3 length equals 15 residues. V shed 0 bases and J shed 2 bases, with 10 bases lying between them. For the CDR3, the DNA is TGTGCCAGCAGCCAAGAAAGTAGGAGAAACACTGAAGCTTTCTTT. It codes for CASSQESRRNTEAFF.

This clonotype was counted between two and nine times. The chain couples TRBV20-1 to TRBJ1-1, with unresolved D. There are 13 residues in the CDR3. Germline assignment: CDR1 DFQATT and CDR2 SNEGSKA (reference sequence). Trimming stripped 1 base from V and 0 bases from J, with 6 bases between. The CDR3 region has the DNA TGCAGTGCTAGAGGATTAGTGAACACTGAAGCTTTCTTT. Protein: CSARGLVNTEAFF.

The chain has TRBV25-1 and TRBJ1-2; 9 positions match TRBD1. With V trimmed by 8 bases and J by 7 bases, 8 bases remained unmatched. The CDR3 consists of 13 residues. Germline V gene lookup returns CDR1 MGHDK and CDR2 SYGVNS. The CDR3 spells CASSLQGAFGYTF. The CDR3 DNA is TGTGCCAGCTCCTTACAGGGGGCGTTTGGCTACACCTTC.

The chain joins TRBV5-6 to TRBJ2-5, with 7 bases that match TRBD1. CDR3 length: 16 residues. The trim removed 6 bases at V and 2 bases at J, leaving 13 bases unmatched. Germline CDR1 SGHDT, CDR2 YYEEEE. The CDR3 nucleotides read TGTGCCAGCACCCCCCTAGGGGACAGCCTTCAAGAGACCCAGTACTTC. Residues: CASTPLGDSLQETQYF.

Written as DNA, the CDR3 is TGTGCCAGCAGCCAAGATATTGGGGGACTAAACACTGAAGCTTTCTTT. Its protein is CASSQDIGGLNTEAFF. The chain uses TRBV14 and TRBJ1-1; D might be TRBD1 (5 bases). This CDR3 region has 16 residues. Trimming shortened V by 0 bases and J by 2 bases, and 13 bases separated the two germline ends. Germline V CDR1 and CDR2: SGHDN, FVKESK. The complete variable domain, with remaining parts taken from reference TRBV14 and TRBJ1-1, reads EAGVTQFPSHSVIEKGQTVTLRCDPISGHDNLYWYRRVMGKEIKFLLHFVKESKQDESGMPNNRFLAERTGGTYSTLKVQPAELEDSGVYFCASSQDIGGLNTEAFFGQGTRLTVV.